The 9 T cell receptor beta chains in this list originate from one sample, sequenced in a study of regulatory T cells. The primer mix had 52 TRBV and 13 TRBJ primers. The assay was immunoSEQ multiplex PCR, and TCRdb's table has in-frame clones only and misses some. The data contain about 20,000 clones, more than 85% of them singletons. Sequencing used CD8+ T cells sorted from blood. These TCRs come from a child aged 2-15 years with CD3G deficiency.

This chain uses TRBV6-1 with TRBJ2-7; D gene unclear. The CDR3 is 15 amino acids. Trimming took off 4 bases at V and 2 bases at J, with 15 bases between the two ends. Germline values: CDR1 MNHNS, CDR2 SASEGT. Written as DNA, the CDR3 is TGTGCCAGCAGTGTTGGGGTCTATGGGACCTACGAGCAGTACTTC. This sequence encodes CASSVGVYGTYEQYF.

Concerning this clone itself: The identical CDR3 is also encoded by other nucleotide sequences in the sample. This chain uses TRBV28 with TRBJ2-7; TRBD2 is a possible D gene (5 bases). The CDR3 has 12 residues. Germline CDR1 and CDR2: MDHEN and SYDVKM. V was shortened by 3 bases and J by 4 bases, with 7 bases between the two germline ends. The CDR3 loop reads CASSFEGYEQYF. For the CDR3, the DNA is TGTGCCAGCAGTTTCGAGGGATACGAGCAGTACTTC.

V gene TRBV11-2 combines with J gene TRBJ1-1; unclear D gene. The CDR3 runs to 13 residues. In germline, CDR1 is SGHAT, CDR2 FQNNGV. Trimming pared 2 bases from V and 4 bases from J, leaving 8 bases between. DNA for the CDR3: TGTGCCAGCAGCTTATGGAAGGGCACTGAAGCTTTCTTT. Its protein is CASSLWKGTEAFF.

The sample holds one count of this clone. CDR3 loop: CASSPLAGLAENYEQYF. The CDR3 nucleotides read TGCGCCAGCAGCCCCCTAGCCGGACTAGCAGAGAACTACGAGCAGTACTTC. This chain joins TRBV4-1 and TRBJ2-7; TRBD2 matches 8 bases. Germline V gene sequence: CDR1 MGHRA, CDR2 YSYEKL. There are 17 residues in the CDR3. V shed 4 bases, J shed 3 bases, and the junction held 14 bases outside the gene matches.

This rearrangement joins TRBV10-1 to TRBJ1-2, with D maybe TRBD1 (5 bases). Germline V CDR1 and CDR2: WNHNN, SYGVQD (reference sequence). V was trimmed by 11 bases and J by 0 bases, leaving 10 bases between them. The CDR3 runs to 12 residues. The CDR3 loop is CAGGSSNYGYTF. CDR3 bases: TGCGCCGGGGGGTCCTCTAACTATGGCTACACCTTC.

The chain links TRBV6-1 to TRBJ2-1, with 7 bases matching TRBD2. Germline trimming cut 3 bases from V and 4 bases from J; bases unmatched to any gene: 3. Germline V gene data show CDR1 as MNHNS and CDR2 as SASEGT. There are 14 residues in the CDR3. In DNA, the CDR3 is TGTGCCAGCAGTGAGAGCGGGGAGTACAATGAGCAGTTCTTC. Translating it yields CASSESGEYNEQFF.

V and J are TRBV28 and TRBJ1-2, with a tentative D call TRBD1 (6 bases). CDR1 and CDR2 (germline): MDHEN, SYDVKM. V was clipped by 5 bases and J by 4 bases, with 11 bases between them. CDR3 length equals 13 residues. This CDR3 is CASSQTGSYGYTF. CDR3 coding DNA: TGTGCCAGCAGTCAAACAGGGTCCTATGGCTACACCTTC.

The CDR3 loop reads CASSLQTGGSHYGYTF. The CDR3 bases are TGTGCCAGCAGTTTACAAACAGGGGGCTCGCACTATGGCTACACCTTC. The rearrangement joins TRBV28 to TRBJ1-2; 9 nucleotides line up with TRBD1. Germline CDR1 is MDHEN and CDR2 is SYDVKM. The CDR3 is 16 residues long. V trimming: 2 bases; J trimming: 3 bases; junction bases outside the gene matches: 7.

V usage is TRBV7-9 and J usage is TRBJ2-5; 7 nucleotides match TRBD1. The DNA end is more similar to TRBJ2-7, so the J call may be wrong. Germline V gene data show CDR1 as SEHNR and CDR2 as FQNEAQ (reference sequence). This CDR3 comprises 12 residues. The CDR3 DNA follows: TGTGCCAGCAGCTCAGCAGGGGGCGAGCAGTACTTC. Protein: CASSSAGGEQYF.